Listed below are T cell receptor beta chains from one sample, sequenced in a study of response to subunit inactivated influenza vaccine. TCRdb re-called the RT-PCR reads with MiXCR, one entry per CDR3 protein. The sample has hundreds of thousands of distinct CDR3 sequences, approximately 11% seen once. These records were also assigned to another study, of T cells expressing NK-cell markers.

Sequenced material: PBMCs from blood, taken on the day of vaccination. All receptors come from a man aged 50 or older who received an inactivated influenza vaccine. Both conserved end residues are part of each CDR3. A D gene is named only where the DNA matches it firmly. Clone size appears in some rows only: once, few, many, or a class for an expanded clone.

CDR3 protein: CSAREVGRGRMIGQYF
CDR3 DNA: TGCAGTGCTAGAGAAGTTGGCAGGGGGCGCATGATCGGGCAGTACTTC
V gene: TRBV20-1
J gene: TRBJ2-7
clone size: few
D gene: TRBD1

CDR3 protein: CASSAGQGRGTEAFF
CDR3 DNA: TGTGCCAGCAGCGCAGGACAGGGGCGAGGCACTGAAGCTTTCTTT
V gene: TRBV11-2
J gene: TRBJ1-1
clone size: NA
D gene: TRBD1

CDR3 protein: CSAGLIKTQYF
CDR3 DNA: TGCAGCGCGGGACTAATAAAGACCCAGTACTTC
V gene: TRBV29-1
J gene: TRBJ2-5
clone size: few
D gene: TRBD2

CDR3 protein: CASSQDLAARANTEAFF
CDR3 DNA: TGCGCCAGCAGCCAAGATTTGGCAGCAAGAGCGAACACTGAAGCTTTCTTT
V gene: TRBV4-1
J gene: TRBJ1-1
clone size: NA
D gene: NA

CDR3 protein: CASSPIGSNEAFF
CDR3 DNA: TGCGCCAGCAGCCCCATCGGATCAAATGAAGCTTTCTTT
V gene: TRBV5-1
J gene: TRBJ1-1
clone size: NA
D gene: NA

CDR3 protein: CASSYRGGSRTGELFF
CDR3 DNA: TGTGCCAGCAGTTATCGGGGGGGCAGTCGTACCGGGGAGCTGTTTTTT
V gene: TRBV12-3/TRBV12-4
J gene: TRBJ2-2
clone size: NA
D gene: TRBD2

CDR3 protein: CATKPGLAVNEQFF
CDR3 DNA: TGTGCCACGAAACCGGGACTAGCTGTAAATGAGCAGTTCTTC
V gene: TRBV7-8
J gene: TRBJ2-1
clone size: many
D gene: TRBD2

CDR3 protein: CASKAGTGPYEQYF
CDR3 DNA: TGCGCCAGCAAAGCCGGGACAGGACCTTACGAGCAGTACTTC
V gene: TRBV5-1
J gene: TRBJ2-7
clone size: many
D gene: TRBD1

CDR3 protein: CSAHDRVKSKANYGYTF
CDR3 DNA: TGCAGTGCTCACGACAGGGTTAAGAGCAAAGCTAACTATGGCTACACCTTC
V gene: TRBV20-1
J gene: TRBJ1-2
clone size: NA
D gene: TRBD1

CDR3 protein: CASSGPGTDLTEQYF
CDR3 DNA: TGCGCCAGCAGCGGACCCGGGACAGACTTAACCGAGCAGTACTTC
V gene: TRBV5-1
J gene: TRBJ2-7
clone size: NA
D gene: TRBD1

CDR3 protein: CASSPPGLAGVNEQFF
CDR3 DNA: TGTGCCAGCTCACCACCGGGACTAGCGGGGGTGAATGAGCAGTTCTTC
V gene: TRBV18
J gene: TRBJ2-1
clone size: many
D gene: TRBD2

CDR3 protein: CATSRPALLTYNEQFF
CDR3 DNA: TGTGCCACCAGCCGTCCTGCATTGTTAACCTACAATGAGCAGTTCTTC
V gene: TRBV15
J gene: TRBJ2-1
clone size: NA
D gene: NA

CDR3 protein: CASSLAGLVADEAFF
CDR3 DNA: TGCGCCAGCAGCTTGGCAGGTTTAGTGGCTGATGAAGCTTTCTTT
V gene: TRBV5-1
J gene: TRBJ1-1
clone size: many
D gene: NA

CDR3 protein: CASSQPTETPVQYF
CDR3 DNA: TGCGCCAGCAGCCAACCGACAGAGACCCCGGTGCAGTACTTC
V gene: TRBV4-1
J gene: TRBJ2-7
clone size: few
D gene: NA

CDR3 protein: CASIRTGTGAPYEQYF
CDR3 DNA: TGTGCCAGCATAAGAACCGGGACAGGGGCCCCCTACGAGCAGTACTTC
V gene: TRBV6-1
J gene: TRBJ2-7
clone size: NA
D gene: TRBD1

CDR3 protein: CASSPAPTSNYEQYF
CDR3 DNA: TGTGCCAGCTCACCAGCACCGACTAGTAACTACGAGCAGTACTTC
V gene: TRBV18
J gene: TRBJ2-7
clone size: many
D gene: NA

CDR3 protein: CASKPSGNTDTQYF
CDR3 DNA: TGTGCCAGCAAGCCTTCAGGGAACACAGATACGCAGTATTTT
V gene: TRBV12-3/TRBV12-4
J gene: TRBJ2-3
clone size: NA
D gene: NA

CDR3 protein: CASSPMTSGPYDEQYF
CDR3 DNA: TGTGCCAGCAGCCCCATGACTAGCGGACCCTACGACGAGCAGTACTTC
V gene: TRBV9
J gene: TRBJ2-7
clone size: NA
D gene: TRBD2

CDR3 protein: CAWKWGSGSDTQYF
CDR3 DNA: TGTGCCTGGAAATGGGGCTCTGGGTCAGATACGCAGTATTTT
V gene: TRBV30
J gene: TRBJ2-3
clone size: NA
D gene: NA

CDR3 protein: CASRNPGHLEKLFF
CDR3 DNA: TGTGCCAGCAGAAACCCGGGACACCTTGAAAAACTGTTTTTT
V gene: TRBV5-5
J gene: TRBJ1-4
clone size: many
D gene: NA

CDR3 protein: CASSQIYFYGYTF
CDR3 DNA: TGTGCCAGCAGCCAAATTTACTTCTATGGCTACACCTTC
V gene: TRBV3-1
J gene: TRBJ1-2
clone size: NA
D gene: NA

CDR3 protein: CASSPGVRNTEAFF
CDR3 DNA: TGTGCCAGCAGTCCAGGGGTACGGAACACTGAAGCTTTCTTT
V gene: TRBV11-2
J gene: TRBJ1-1
clone size: NA
D gene: NA

CDR3 protein: CASSFRDAVTEAFF
CDR3 DNA: TGTGCCAGCAGCTTCCGGGACGCAGTCACTGAAGCTTTCTTT
V gene: TRBV7-9
J gene: TRBJ1-1
clone size: few
D gene: NA

CDR3 protein: CASTQLAGVREQFF
CDR3 DNA: TGTGCCAGCACTCAACTAGCGGGAGTCAGGGAGCAGTTCTTC
V gene: TRBV7-8
J gene: TRBJ2-1
clone size: many
D gene: TRBD2

CDR3 protein: CASSLTERGTDTQYF
CDR3 DNA: TGTGCCAGCAGCCTGACTGAACGCGGCACAGATACGCAGTATTTT
V gene: TRBV7-6
J gene: TRBJ2-3
clone size: many
D gene: NA

CDR3 protein: CATSRDPAEWETQYF
CDR3 DNA: TGTGCCACCAGCAGAGATCCTGCCGAATGGGAGACCCAGTACTTC
V gene: TRBV15
J gene: TRBJ2-5
clone size: few
D gene: NA

CDR3 protein: CAIRLAASTDTQYF
CDR3 DNA: TGTGCCATCAGACTAGCGGCTAGCACAGATACGCAGTATTTT
V gene: TRBV10-3
J gene: TRBJ2-3
clone size: NA
D gene: TRBD2

CDR3 protein: CASSSRTGRVETQYF
CDR3 DNA: TGTGCCAGCAGCTCAAGGACAGGGAGGGTCGAGACCCAGTACTTC
V gene: TRBV7-2
J gene: TRBJ2-5
clone size: few
D gene: NA

CDR3 protein: CASSLTSGGAYETQYF
CDR3 DNA: TGCGCCAGCAGCCTAACGAGCGGGGGGGCATATGAGACCCAGTACTTC
V gene: TRBV4-1
J gene: TRBJ2-5
clone size: NA
D gene: TRBD2

CDR3 protein: CSARQNRDEQYF
CDR3 DNA: TGCAGTGCTAGACAGAACCGGGACGAGCAGTACTTC
V gene: TRBV20-1
J gene: TRBJ2-7
clone size: many
D gene: NA

CDR3 protein: CSVERSTEAFF
CDR3 DNA: TGCAGCGTTGAAAGGAGCACTGAAGCTTTCTTT
V gene: TRBV29-1
J gene: TRBJ1-1
clone size: few
D gene: NA

CDR3 protein: CSARAPSSYNEQFF
CDR3 DNA: TGCAGTGCTAGGGCACCGAGCTCCTACAATGAGCAGTTCTTC
V gene: TRBV20-1
J gene: TRBJ2-1
clone size: NA
D gene: NA

CDR3 protein: CASSYGTGANQPQHF
CDR3 DNA: TGTGCCAGCAGTTACGGGACAGGAGCCAATCAGCCCCAGCATTTT
V gene: TRBV6-5
J gene: TRBJ1-5
clone size: few
D gene: TRBD1

CDR3 protein: CASSSKSTDTQYF
CDR3 DNA: TGTGCCAGCAGCTCCAAAAGCACAGATACGCAGTATTTT
V gene: TRBV7-2
J gene: TRBJ2-3
clone size: NA
D gene: NA

CDR3 protein: CASSPDGIRETQYF
CDR3 DNA: TGTGCCAGCAGTCCCGACGGAATTAGGGAGACCCAGTACTTC
V gene: TRBV12-3/TRBV12-4
J gene: TRBJ2-5
clone size: NA
D gene: NA

CDR3 protein: CSARPGAGITYNEQFF
CDR3 DNA: TGCAGTGCTAGGCCCGGCGCAGGTATAACCTACAATGAGCAGTTCTTC
V gene: TRBV20-1
J gene: TRBJ2-1
clone size: NA
D gene: NA